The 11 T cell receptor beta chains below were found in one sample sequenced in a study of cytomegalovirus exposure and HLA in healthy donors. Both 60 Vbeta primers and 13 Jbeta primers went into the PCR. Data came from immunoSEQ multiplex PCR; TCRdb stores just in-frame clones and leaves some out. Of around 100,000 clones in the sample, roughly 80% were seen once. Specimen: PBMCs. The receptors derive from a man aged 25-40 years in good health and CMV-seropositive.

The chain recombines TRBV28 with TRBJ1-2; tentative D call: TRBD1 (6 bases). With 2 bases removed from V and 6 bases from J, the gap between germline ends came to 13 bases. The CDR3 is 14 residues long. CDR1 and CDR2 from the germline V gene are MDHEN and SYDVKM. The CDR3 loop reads CASSLGDIRDGYTF. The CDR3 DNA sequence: TGTGCCAGCAGTTTAGGGGACATTAGGGATGGCTACACCTTC.

The DNA for the CDR3 is TGTGCCAGCAGCACCACAGGGGGCGGGAGCACTGAAGCTTTCTTT. This sequence encodes CASSTTGGGSTEAFF. V and J are TRBV5-8 and TRBJ1-1, with TRBD1 matching over 9 bases. This CDR3 has 15 residues. V gave up 4 bases and J gave up 4 bases; unmatched junction bases: 8. Germline V gives CDR1 SGHTS, CDR2 YDEGEE.

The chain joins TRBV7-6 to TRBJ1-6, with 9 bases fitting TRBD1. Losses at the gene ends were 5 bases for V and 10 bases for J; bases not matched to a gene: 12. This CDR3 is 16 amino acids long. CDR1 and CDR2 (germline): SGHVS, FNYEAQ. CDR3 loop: CASSIEPGDRVSPLHF. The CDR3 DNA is TGTGCCAGCAGCATAGAGCCGGGGGACAGGGTATCACCCCTCCACTTT. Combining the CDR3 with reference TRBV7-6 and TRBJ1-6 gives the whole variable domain GAGVSQSPRYKVTKRGQDVALRCDPISGHVSLYWYRQALGQGPEFLTYFNYEAQQDKSGLPNDRFSAERPEGSISTLTIQRTEQRDSAMYRCASSIEPGDRVSPLHFGNGTRLTVT.

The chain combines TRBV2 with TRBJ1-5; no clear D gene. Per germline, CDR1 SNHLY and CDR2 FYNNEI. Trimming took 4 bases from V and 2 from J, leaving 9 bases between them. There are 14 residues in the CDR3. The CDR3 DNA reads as TGTGCCAGCAGTGCAAACAGTGGCAATCAGCCCCAGCATTTT. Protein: CASSANSGNQPQHF.

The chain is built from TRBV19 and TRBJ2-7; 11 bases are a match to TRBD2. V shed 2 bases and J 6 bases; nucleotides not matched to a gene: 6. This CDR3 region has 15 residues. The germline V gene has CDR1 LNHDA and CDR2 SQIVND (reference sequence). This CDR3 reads CASSIPTSGDVEQYF. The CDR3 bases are TGTGCCAGTAGTATACCGACTAGCGGGGACGTCGAGCAGTACTTC.

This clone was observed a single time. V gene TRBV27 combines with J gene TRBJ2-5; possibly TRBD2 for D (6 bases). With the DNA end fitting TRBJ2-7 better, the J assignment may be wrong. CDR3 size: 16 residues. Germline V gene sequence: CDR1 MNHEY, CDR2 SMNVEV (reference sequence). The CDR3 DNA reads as TGTGCCAGCAGTCGGGGCGGGGATATCAAGTTTCGCGAGCAGTACTTC. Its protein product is CASSRGGDIKFREQYF.

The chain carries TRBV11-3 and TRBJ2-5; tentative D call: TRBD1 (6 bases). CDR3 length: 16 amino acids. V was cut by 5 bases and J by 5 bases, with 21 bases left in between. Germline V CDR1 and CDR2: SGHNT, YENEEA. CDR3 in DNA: TGTGCCAGCAGCCGGTCTAGACAGGTTCAATACGAGACCCAGTACTTC. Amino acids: CASSRSRQVQYETQYF.

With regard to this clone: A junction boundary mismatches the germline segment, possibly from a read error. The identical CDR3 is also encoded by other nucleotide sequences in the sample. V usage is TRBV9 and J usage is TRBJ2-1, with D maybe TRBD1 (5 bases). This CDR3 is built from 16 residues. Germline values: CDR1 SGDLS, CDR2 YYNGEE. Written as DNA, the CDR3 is TGCGCCAGCAGCGTACCTCTTGATTCAGGGAACAATGAGCAGTTCTTC. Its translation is CASSVPLDSGNNEQFF.

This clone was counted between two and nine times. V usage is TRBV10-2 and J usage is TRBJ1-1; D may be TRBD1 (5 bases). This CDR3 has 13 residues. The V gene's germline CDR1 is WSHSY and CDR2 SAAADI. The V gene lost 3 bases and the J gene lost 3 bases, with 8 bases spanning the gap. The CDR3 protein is CASSDSGDTEAFF. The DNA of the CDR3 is TGCGCCAGCAGTGACTCGGGGGACACTGAAGCTTTCTTT.

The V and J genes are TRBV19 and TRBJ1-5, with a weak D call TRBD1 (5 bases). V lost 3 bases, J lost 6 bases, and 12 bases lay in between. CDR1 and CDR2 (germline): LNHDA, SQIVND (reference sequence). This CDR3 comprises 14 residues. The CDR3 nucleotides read TGTGCCAGTAGTATTGGGCAGGGCGGTCAGCCCCAGCATTTT. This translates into CASSIGQGGQPQHF.

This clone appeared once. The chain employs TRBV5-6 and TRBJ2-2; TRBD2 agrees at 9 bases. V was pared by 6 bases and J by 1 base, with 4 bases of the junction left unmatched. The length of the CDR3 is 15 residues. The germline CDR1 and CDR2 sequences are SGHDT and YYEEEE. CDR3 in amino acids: CASTRLAENTGELFF. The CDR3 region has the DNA TGTGCCAGCACACGACTAGCGGAGAACACCGGGGAGCTGTTTTTT. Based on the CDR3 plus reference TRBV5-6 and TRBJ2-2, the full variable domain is DAGVTQSPTHLIKTRGQQVTLRCSPKSGHDTVSWYQQALGQGPQFIFQYYEEEERQRGNFPDRFSGHQFPNYSSELNVNALLLGDSALYLCASTRLAENTGELFFGEGSRLTVL.